The 8 T cell receptor beta chains listed next were all sequenced from one sample in a study of CD8+CD57+ T cells in acquired aplastic anemia. Investigators profiled TCR beta VDJ and CDR3 from genomic DNA template. One entry per CDR3 protein, called by TCRdb with MiXCR from the reads. The table shows about 200,000 distinct CDR3 sequences, with about a third occurring only once. The sequenced material came from sorted CD4+, CD8+, or CD8+CD57+ T cells (not recorded which) from PBMCs. These receptors were obtained from a human donor in good health, serving as a control.

The chain uses TRBV3-1 and TRBJ2-5; D is perhaps TRBD1 (6 bases). The germline V and J ends were trimmed by 1 base and 1 base, with 7 bases remaining between them. There are 14 residues in the CDR3. Germline CDR1 is LGHDT and CDR2 is YNNKEL (reference sequence). The CDR3 nucleotides are TGTGCCAGCAGCCAAGCAGGGGTCCAAGAGACCCAGTACTTC. Encoded protein: CASSQAGVQETQYF.

This clonotype was seen at least ten times. V usage is TRBV5-5 and J usage is TRBJ1-2; 7 bases are a match to TRBD1. From germline, CDR1 is SGHKS and CDR2 YYEKEE (reference sequence). J lost 8 bases, V lost 6 bases, and 7 bases had no gene match. This CDR3 contains 12 residues. This chain's CDR3 is CASTFSGGGYTF. The DNA for the CDR3 is TGTGCCAGCACCTTCTCAGGGGGAGGCTACACCTTC.

Of note for this clonotype: A junction boundary mismatches the germline segment, possibly from a read error. The chain uses TRBV3-1 and TRBJ2-5; 9 bases are shared with TRBD1. The length of the CDR3 is 13 residues. Germline V gives CDR1 LGHDT, CDR2 YNNKEL (reference sequence). The CDR3 spells CASSLHPQGTGCF. The CDR3 DNA follows: TGTGCCAGCAGCCTTCACCCCCAGGGGACAGGGTGCTTC.

Remarks on this clonotype: At one boundary the junction diverges from the germline segment, which might be a read error. The genes are TRBV15 and TRBJ1-2, with 8 bases matching TRBD1. This CDR3 region has 13 residues. Germline CDR1 LNHNV, CDR2 YYDKDF (reference sequence). Written as DNA, the CDR3 is TGTGCCAACAGCCCGCGGACAGGGAATGGCTACACCTTC. Protein: CANSPRTGNGYTF.

The chain recombines TRBV3-1 with TRBJ2-7; a possible D gene is TRBD1 (6 bases). There are 12 residues in the CDR3. Germline V gene data show CDR1 as LGHDT and CDR2 as YNNKEL (reference sequence). The V gene lost 4 bases and the J gene lost 13 bases, with 17 bases spanning the gap. CDR3 in DNA: TGTGCCAGCAGCCTAGGGGACACGGGCGCCTACTTC. It codes for CASSLGDTGAYF.

This rearrangement joins TRBV4-1 to TRBJ1-5, with D possibly matching TRBD1 (6 bases). Germline CDR1 reads MGHRA; CDR2 reads YSYEKL. Between the trimmed V and J ends, which lost 3 bases and 6 bases, there was a span of 15 bases. CDR3 size: 15 residues. CDR3 amino acids: CASSQNRDYSQPQHF. In nucleotides, the CDR3 is TGCGCCAGCAGCCAGAACAGGGATTACAGTCAGCCCCAGCATTTT.

This clonotype was picked up many times. The V gene is TRBV10-2, the J gene TRBJ2-3; D is undetermined. The CDR3 runs to 15 residues. Deletions cut 3 bases from V and 2 bases from J, with 12 bases between. Germline V gene data show CDR1 as WSHSY and CDR2 as SAAADI. In DNA, the CDR3 is TGCGCCAGCAGTGATTTGGCAGCCGTCACAGATACGCAGTATTTT. This sequence encodes CASSDLAAVTDTQYF.

This clonotype has at least ten counts. The rearrangement uses TRBV11-2 and TRBJ2-7; TRBD2 matches at 7 bases. The CDR3 contains 15 residues. The germline V gene encodes CDR1 SGHAT and CDR2 FQNNGV. Trimming at V came to 4 bases and at J to 7 bases, leaving 13 bases not matched to a gene. CDR3 nucleotide sequence: TGTGCCAGCAGCTACGGGGGGACTATTGTGCGAGAGCAGTACTTC. This translates into CASSYGGTIVREQYF. The whole variable domain, remainder taken from reference TRBV11-2 and TRBJ2-7, is EAGVAQSPRYKIIEKRQSVAFWCNPISGHATLYWYQQILGQGPKLLIQFQNNGVVDDSQLPKDRFSAERLKGVDSTLKIQPAKLEDSAVYLCASSYGGTIVREQYFGPGTRLTVT.